Presented here are 16 T cell receptor beta chains from one specimen sequenced in a study of blood T cell repertoires in COVID-19. Assay used: immunoSEQ multiplex PCR; TCRdb lists only in-frame clones, some missing. The table has 200,000 or so clones, approximately 90% seen once. The sample was PBMCs or T cells enriched from blood (not recorded which). The receptors come from a woman aged 25 to 39 who had recovered from COVID-19.

The chain has TRBV3-1 (or the pseudogene TRBV3-2) and TRBJ1-5; 7 positions agree with TRBD1. Germline values: CDR1 LGHDT, CDR2 YNNKEL (reference sequence). The V and J ends lost 4 bases and 6 bases, in that order; junction bases with no gene match: 6. The CDR3 sequence is 14 residues long. CDR3: CASSPKTGPQPQHF. The CDR3, as DNA: TGTGCCAGCAGCCCGAAGACAGGGCCTCAGCCCCAGCATTTT.

The chain combines TRBV9 with TRBJ2-1; 14 bases fit TRBD2. V lost 1 base, J lost 10 bases, and 4 bases stayed unmatched. CDR1 is SGDLS and CDR2 is YYNGEE in the germline V gene. The CDR3 is 15 residues long. The CDR3 region has the DNA TGTGCCAGCAGCGTACGGGGACTAGCGGGGGTGGAGCAGTTCTTC. Translation gives CASSVRGLAGVEQFF.

CDR3 protein: CSGGQGDGQPQHF. The CDR3 DNA follows: TGCAGCGGGGGACAGGGCGACGGTCAGCCCCAGCATTTT. The chain is built from TRBV29-1 and TRBJ1-5; 9 bases match TRBD1. The length of the CDR3 is 13 residues. Losses at the gene ends were 7 bases for V and 6 bases for J; bases not matched to a gene: 7. The germline CDR1 and CDR2 sequences are SQVTM and ANQGSEA.

V and J are TRBV7-2 and TRBJ2-5; 13 nucleotides align to TRBD2. The germline V gene encodes CDR1 SGHTA and CDR2 FQGNSA. The CDR3 loop spans 17 amino acids. Trimming took 3 bases from V and 5 from J; bases not matched to a gene: 9. The CDR3 nucleotides read TGTGCCAGCAGCTTCAGGCCACTAGCGGGGGGGCGGGAGACCCAGTACTTC. It specifies CASSFRPLAGGRETQYF.

The chain joins TRBV6-2 or TRBV6-3 to TRBJ1-1, with 8 bases aligning to TRBD1. The V and J ends lost 6 bases and 7 bases, in that order; junction bases with no gene match: 7. The V gene's germline CDR1 is MNHEY and CDR2 SVGEGT. The CDR3 has 13 residues. The CDR3 region is CASSGQGNSEAFF. CDR3 in DNA: TGTGCCAGCAGCGGACAGGGAAATAGTGAAGCTTTCTTT.

This rearrangement joins TRBV7-6 to TRBJ1-1; TRBD1 might be the D (5 bases). Germline V lookup: CDR1 SGHVS, CDR2 FNYEAQ. This CDR3 has 11 amino acids. The V and J ends lost 11 bases and 0 bases respectively, with 7 bases between them. For the CDR3, the DNA is TGTGCCGTACAGGTGAACACTGAAGCTTTCTTT. Protein: CAVQVNTEAFF.

The V call is TRBV5-1, the J call TRBJ2-7; 10 bases align to TRBD2. The germline V gene encodes CDR1 SGHRS and CDR2 YFSETQ. With 4 bases clipped from V and 5 bases from J, the junction kept 3 bases outside the gene matches. This CDR3 has 13 amino acids. CDR3 nucleotide sequence: TGCGCCAGCAGCGTAGGACTAGCGGACGAGCAGTACTTC. This sequence encodes CASSVGLADEQYF. The full variable domain, in which reference TRBV5-1 and TRBJ2-7 provide the parts outside the CDR3, is KAGVTQTPRYLIKTRGQQVTLSCSPISGHRSVSWYQQTPGQGLQFLFEYFSETQRNKGNFPGRFSGRQFSNSRSEMNVSTLELGDSALYLCASSVGLADEQYFGPGTRLTVT.

J is TRBJ1-5 and V is TRBV7-3; maybe TRBD1 (6 bases). The CDR3 loop spans 17 amino acids. CDR1 is SGHTA, CDR2 FQGTGA, per germline. V was clipped by 5 bases and J by 0 bases, with 17 bases between them. CDR3 sequence: CASSQPHRVYSNQPQHF. The DNA of the CDR3 is TGTGCCAGCAGCCAACCCCACAGGGTATATAGCAATCAGCCCCAGCATTTT.

This chain joins TRBV12-3 or TRBV12-4 and TRBJ1-5, with D possibly matching TRBD1 (5 bases). This CDR3 is built from 13 residues. With 4 bases removed from V and 4 bases from J, the gap between germline ends came to 8 bases. CDR3 DNA: TGTGCCAGCAGTTCTGGGGGGAATCAGCCCCAGCATTTT. This encodes CASSSGGNQPQHF.

The J gene is TRBJ1-1, the V gene TRBV28, with 7 bases identical to TRBD1. J was trimmed by 6 bases and V by 6 bases; bases with no gene match: 4. The CDR3 consists of 12 residues. CDR1 and CDR2 from the germline V gene are MDHEN and SYDVKM. The CDR3 nucleotides read TGTGCCAGCAGACTAACAGGGGCTGAAGCTTTCTTT. Translating it yields CASRLTGAEAFF.

The rearrangement joins TRBV4-3 to TRBJ2-1; tentative D call: TRBD2 (5 bases). The germline V gene has CDR1 LGHNA and CDR2 YSLEER. V gave up 0 bases and J gave up 0 bases, with 12 bases separating them. This CDR3 is 17 amino acids long. For the CDR3, the DNA is TGCGCCAGCAGCCAAGAGCGTGTCCGGGGCTCCTACAATGAGCAGTTCTTC. It specifies CASSQERVRGSYNEQFF.

This clone was recorded once. The chain recombines TRBV4-1 with TRBJ2-5; a weak D match, TRBD1 (6 bases). This CDR3 spans 15 amino acids. Germline V gives CDR1 MGHRA, CDR2 YSYEKL. The ends were cut back, 1 base at V and 5 bases at J, with 14 bases in the middle. CDR3 nucleotide sequence: TGCGCCAGCAGCCAAGTCCCGAAGAGGGGGGAGACCCAGTACTTC. Translating it yields CASSQVPKRGETQYF.

The chain is built from TRBV7-2 and TRBJ2-6; D is perhaps TRBD1 (6 bases). The V end was cut by 7 bases, the J end by 0 bases, with 13 bases between. CDR1 SGHTA and CDR2 FQGNSA come from the germline V gene. The CDR3 is 16 residues long. The CDR3 spells CASITDRISGANVLTF. The DNA for the CDR3 is TGTGCCAGCATCACGGACAGAATCTCTGGGGCCAACGTCCTGACTTTC.

The rearrangement joins TRBV5-6 to TRBJ1-2; 9 nucleotides line up with TRBD1. The CDR3 sequence is 14 residues long. Germline V lookup: CDR1 SGHDT, CDR2 YYEEEE. V was pared by 0 bases and J by 7 bases, with 4 bases of the junction left unmatched. CDR3 in DNA: TGTGCCAGCAGCTTGGTAGGGGACAGGGCTGGCTACACCTTC. Its protein is CASSLVGDRAGYTF.

The genes are TRBV7-2 and TRBJ2-5; possibly TRBD1 for D (6 bases). CDR1 is SGHTA and CDR2 is FQGNSA in the germline V gene. The CDR3 runs 14 residues. V lost 5 bases and J 5 bases, leaving 15 bases between the germline ends. Here the CDR3 reads CASSAVTGSETQYF. DNA of the CDR3: TGTGCCAGCAGCGCTGTCACAGGGTCTGAGACCCAGTACTTC.

This clone has a single count. The rearrangement joins TRBV19 to TRBJ1-5, with 10 bases lining up with TRBD1. The V segment lost 6 bases and the J segment 3 bases; nucleotides outside the gene matches: 11. Germline loops: CDR1 LNHDA, CDR2 SQIVND (reference sequence). This CDR3 has 17 residues. CDR3 in DNA: TGTGCCAGTAGACCTGGATTAGGACAGGGGGTCAATCAGCCCCAGCATTTT. The encoded protein is CASRPGLGQGVNQPQHF.